This T cell receptor (beta chain) was recorded in a study of Ad26.COV2.S vaccination and SARS-CoV-2 variants. Study as a whole: Administration of Ad26.COV2.S was intramuscular, either once or twice 56 days apart.

TCRdb keeps only in-frame clones here, not all; method: immunoSEQ multiplex PCR. Of over 250,000 clones listed, more than 70% are singletons. Treatment indicated: over 15 received Ad26.COV2.S at low or high dose, single or two shots; about 5 received placebo; per-sample allocation not given. Sample collection was performed on day 63 after the first vaccine or placebo injection. It was Wuhan-strain SARS-CoV-2 spike that the Ad26 vaccine vector expressed. As to this clone: Its specificity is unknown.

Study findings and constraints: After vaccination, substantial breadth of spike-specific CD8+ and CD4+ responses was reported.

The origin of this receptor is a person aged 18-60 years who received the Ad26.COV2.S COVID-19 vaccine or a placebo. Sequencing used peripheral blood, obtained in a trial of Ad26.COV2.S vaccine versus placebo.

In DNA form, the CDR3 reads TGCGCCAGCATTTCGGGGGTGAGCGGCCAAGAGACCCAGTACTTC. Amino acids: CASISGVSGQETQYF. The rearrangement joins TRBV5-1 to TRBJ2-5, with D possibly being TRBD2 (6 bases). The germline V gene encodes CDR1 SGHRS and CDR2 YFSETQ. This CDR3 spans 15 amino acids. The V and J ends lost 6 bases and 1 base respectively, with 16 bases between them.